What follows are 21 T cell receptor beta chains derived from one specimen sequenced in a study of T cells in Graves' hyperthyroidism and ophthalmopathy. RNA transcripts provided the source from which TCR beta CDR3 regions were amplified. HTBI primers drove first-round RT-PCR of the TCR CDR3. TCRdb redid the calling of the multiplex PCR reads with MiXCR, one entry per CDR3 protein. The repertoire consists of about 200,000 distinct CDR3 sequences, with about 15% occurring once and the leading ten covering over 45%. Source material: blood. The source of these receptors is a woman in her forties or fifties with Graves' hyperthyroidism.

This clonotype was found a few times. The V and J genes are TRBV15 and TRBJ2-5; 10 bases line up with TRBD1. This CDR3 contains 18 residues. The germline CDR1 and CDR2 sequences are LNHNV and YYDKDF (reference sequence). The V segment lost 4 bases and the J segment 0 bases; nucleotides outside the gene matches: 11. The CDR3 reads CATSTRTGGTEYQETQYF. CDR3 nucleotide sequence: TGTGCCACCAGCACCAGGACAGGGGGAACTGAATACCAAGAGACCCAGTACTTC.

There are a few counts of this clonotype. The V gene is TRBV12-3 or TRBV12-4, the J gene TRBJ1-5; tentatively, D is TRBD1 (6 bases). The CDR3 spans 14 residues. Trimming cost V 5 bases and J 3 bases, with 11 bases left between them. This CDR3 reads CASSGTGINQPQHF. As DNA, the CDR3 is TGTGCCAGCAGTGGCACAGGGATCAATCAGCCCCAGCATTTT.

A word on this clonotype: A much more abundant neighbour one base away suggests this may be a read error. This rearrangement joins TRBV28 to TRBJ1-3; D perhaps matches TRBD1 (5 bases). This CDR3 spans 13 amino acids. Per the germline V gene, CDR1 is MDHEN and CDR2 is SYDVKM. Trimming removed 3 bases from V and 2 bases from J, with 5 bases in between. The CDR3, as DNA: TGTGCCAGCAGTTTGGGGGCTGGAAACACCATATATTTT. Protein sequence: CASSLGAGNTIYF.

This clonotype was counted ten times or more. The gene calls are TRBV6-1 and TRBJ1-1; 10 bases fit TRBD1. Looked up from germline, CDR1 is MNHNS and CDR2 is SASEGT. Unmatched junction bases numbered 6, after V lost 5 bases and J lost 6 bases. The CDR3 length is 14 residues. The CDR3 nucleotides read TGTGCCAGCAGTCGGACAGGGGGAGAATCTGAAGCTTTCTTT. It is translated as CASSRTGGESEAFF.

CDR3 in amino acids: CASSISPDTQYF. For the CDR3, the DNA is TGTGCCAGTAGTATATCACCAGATACGCAGTATTTT. The chain couples TRBV19 to TRBJ2-3; the D is unclear. The germline V gene has CDR1 LNHDA and CDR2 SQIVND (reference sequence). Trimming removed 2 bases from V and 4 bases from J, with 4 bases in between. This CDR3 comprises 12 residues.

In this sample, this clonotype turned up many times. This chain links TRBV11-3 with TRBJ2-7; 10 nucleotides match TRBD2. This CDR3 has 16 amino acids. V lost 0 bases and J lost 3; bases outside the gene matches: 5. Germline V CDR1 and CDR2: SGHNT, YENEEA. DNA of the CDR3: TGTGCCAGCAGCTTAGATGGACTAGCGGAGTACTACGAGCAGTACTTC. Encoded protein: CASSLDGLAEYYEQYF.

This clonotype was seen repeatedly, ten times or more. This sequence joins TRBV7-3 and TRBJ2-1; 10 bases are a match to TRBD2. Trimming at V came to 4 bases and at J to 5 bases, leaving 5 bases not matched to a gene. Germline CDR1 reads SGHTA; CDR2 reads FQGTGA. This CDR3 is 15 amino acids long. This CDR3 is CASSSTSGAHNEQFF. The CDR3, as DNA: TGTGCCAGCAGCTCCACTAGCGGGGCCCACAATGAGCAGTTCTTC. The whole variable domain, filled in from reference TRBV7-3 and TRBJ2-1, reads GAGVSQTPSNKVTEKGKYVELRCDPISGHTALYWYRQSLGQGPEFLIYFQGTGAADDSGLPNDRFFAVRPEGSVSTLKIQRTERGDSAVYLCASSSTSGAHNEQFFGPGTRLTVL.

There are many counts of this clonotype. In DNA, the CDR3 is TGTGCCAGCAGCTATGGATCCGGTACTGAAGCTTTCTTT. This translates into CASSYGSGTEAFF. This chain uses TRBV3-1 with TRBJ1-1; D not certain. The length of the CDR3 is 13 residues. Trimming left V 5 bases short and J 5 bases short, with 12 bases between. The germline V gene has CDR1 LGHDT and CDR2 YNNKEL (reference sequence).

This clonotype was detected once. The chain links TRBV30 to TRBJ2-1; D is ambiguous. Trimming cost V 3 bases and J 3 bases, with 12 bases left between them. The CDR3 totals 14 residues. Per germline, CDR1 GTSNPN and CDR2 SVGIG (reference sequence). This CDR3 is CAWSRKRGYNEQFF. CDR3 nucleotides: TGTGCCTGGAGCCGGAAAAGAGGCTACAATGAGCAGTTCTTC.

The chain links TRBV7-9 to TRBJ2-7, with TRBD2 identical over 15 bases. The CDR3 extends over 17 amino acids. Germline assignment: CDR1 SEHNR and CDR2 FQNEAQ (reference sequence). After removal of 6 bases from V and 4 bases from J, the junction contained 10 bases not matched to a gene. The CDR3 here is CASSSGLAGGPGYEQYF. In nucleotides, the CDR3 is TGTGCCAGCAGTAGCGGACTAGCGGGAGGGCCGGGGTACGAGCAGTACTTC. Full variable domain (remainder filled in from reference TRBV7-9 and TRBJ2-7): DTGVSQNPRHKITKRGQNVTFRCDPISEHNRLYWYRQTLGQGPEFLTYFQNEAQLEKSRLLSDRFSAERPKGSFSTLEIQRTEQGDSAMYLCASSSGLAGGPGYEQYFGPGTRLTVT.

This clonotype appeared many times. The chain is built from TRBV10-2 and TRBJ2-7, with 7 bases aligning to TRBD1. There are 13 residues in the CDR3. Germline values: CDR1 WSHSY, CDR2 SAAADI. The trim removed 5 bases at V and 7 bases at J, leaving 8 bases unmatched. CDR3 sequence: CASSPHRGREQYF. The CDR3 DNA reads TGCGCCAGCAGTCCCCACAGGGGTCGGGAGCAGTACTTC.

This clonotype was counted many times. This sequence joins TRBV12-5 and TRBJ2-5, with no clear D. The V end was cut by 5 bases, the J end by 4 bases, with 5 bases between. CDR3 length: 11 residues. Germline V gene sequence: CDR1 LGHNT, CDR2 FRNRAP. CDR3 sequence (DNA): TGTGCTAGTGGTGCGATAGAGACCCAGTACTTC. Translated, it gives CASGAIETQYF.

This clonotype was counted many times. CDR3: CASSLAGLAVSSYEQYF. The CDR3 DNA sequence: TGCGCCAGCAGCTTGGCAGGACTAGCGGTGAGCTCCTACGAGCAGTACTTC. The chain recombines TRBV5-1 with TRBJ2-7, with 10 bases identical to TRBD2. This CDR3 contains 17 residues. The V gene's germline CDR1 is SGHRS and CDR2 YFSETQ. Trimming cost V 0 bases and J 0 bases; bases outside gene matches: 6.

This clonotype has a single count. This chain connects TRBV20-1 to TRBJ1-4; TRBD1 matches at 11 bases. The CDR3 extends over 14 amino acids. V trimming: 3 bases; J trimming: 7 bases; junction bases outside the gene matches: 4. CDR1 DFQATT and CDR2 SNEGSKA come from the germline V gene (reference sequence). This chain's CDR3 is CSASPGTGGEKLFF. The DNA of the CDR3 is TGCAGTGCTAGCCCCGGGACAGGGGGTGAAAAACTGTTTTTT.

Many counts were recorded for this clonotype. One end of the junction varies from germline; a read error may be responsible. The CDR3 region has the DNA TGTGCCAGCAGTCACAAAAACAATGATCAGTTCTTC. Its protein is CASSHKNNDQFF. This sequence joins TRBV27 and TRBJ2-1; D unclear. The CDR3 consists of 12 residues. Per the germline V gene, CDR1 is MNHEY and CDR2 is SMNVEV (reference sequence).

Ten or more counts support this clonotype. The chain combines TRBV27 with TRBJ1-2; a possible D gene is TRBD1 (5 bases). Germline V gives CDR1 MNHEY, CDR2 SMNVEV (reference sequence). The germline V and J ends were trimmed by 2 bases and 6 bases, with 13 bases remaining between them. The CDR3 consists of 14 residues. This chain's CDR3 is CASSLLGGEDGYTF. CDR3 sequence (DNA): TGTGCCAGCAGTTTACTGGGGGGTGAGGATGGCTACACCTTC.

CDR3 sequence reads: CATARDRSNQPQHF. CDR3 DNA: TGTGCCACCGCCCGGGACAGGAGTAATCAGCCCCAGCATTTT. The chain joins TRBV19 to TRBJ1-5, with 8 bases that match TRBD1. CDR3 size: 14 residues. Trimming cost V 10 bases and J 4 bases; bases outside gene matches: 9. Germline lookup yields CDR1 LNHDA and CDR2 SQIVND (reference sequence).

This clonotype was detected only once. A much more abundant neighbour one base away suggests this may be a read error. The chain has TRBV2 and TRBJ2-7; 7 bases are a match to TRBD1. Per germline, CDR1 SNHLY and CDR2 FYNNEI. The CDR3 sequence is 15 residues long. For the CDR3, the DNA is TGTGCCAGCAGTGAAGCGGGACAGCTAAGGTACGAGCATTACTTC. It codes for CASSEAGQLRYEHYF.

This clonotype was counted between two and nine times. J is TRBJ1-2 and V is TRBV6-6, with D unresolved. There are 15 residues in the CDR3. Germline loops: CDR1 MNHNY, CDR2 SVGAGI (reference sequence). Trimming stripped 2 bases from V and 3 bases from J, with 13 bases between. The DNA of the CDR3 is TGTGCCAGCAGTTACCCCCTGGGAAACGACTATGGCTACACCTTC. It is translated as CASSYPLGNDYGYTF.

This clonotype has only a few counts. The V and J genes are TRBV7-9 and TRBJ2-1, with 7 bases matching TRBD2. Trimming cost V 2 bases and J 5 bases; bases outside gene matches: 6. The CDR3 runs to 15 residues. CDR1 is SEHNR, CDR2 FQNEAQ, per germline (reference sequence). CDR3 sequence (DNA): TGTGCCAGCAGCTTATACCCTAGCGGAAACAATGAGCAGTTCTTC. Encoded protein: CASSLYPSGNNEQFF. Together with reference TRBV7-9 and TRBJ2-1, the CDR3 gives the full variable domain: DTGVSQNPRHKITKRGQNVTFRCDPISEHNRLYWYRQTLGQGPEFLTYFQNEAQLEKSRLLSDRFSAERPKGSFSTLEIQRTEQGDSAMYLCASSLYPSGNNEQFFGPGTRLTVL.

This clonotype was picked up a small number of times. This chain connects TRBV29-1 to TRBJ2-5; possible D gene TRBD2, 5 bases. V lost 2 bases to trimming and J lost 5 bases, with 15 bases between them. This CDR3 contains 14 residues. Germline-derived CDR1 and CDR2 are SQVTM and ANQGSEA. DNA of the CDR3: TGCAGCGTTGAAACTTCGGGGATAGGGGAGACCCAGTACTTC. Amino acid sequence: CSVETSGIGETQYF.